Presented here are 29 T cell receptor beta chains from one specimen sequenced in a study of T cells after yellow fever vaccination. TCRdb reprocessed the 5' RACE reads via MiXCR and lists one record per CDR3 protein. The sample carries around 340,000 distinct CDR3 sequences, around 13% recorded once. The specimen was CD4+ T cells sorted from PBMCs, collected 15 days after the yellow fever booster vaccination. Receptor source: a man younger than 35 who received the YFV17D yellow fever vaccine.

This clonotype was observed at least ten times. The chain recombines TRBV3-1 with TRBJ2-4; D is unclear. Trimming took off 0 bases at V and 7 bases at J, with 4 bases between the two ends. Germline loops: CDR1 LGHDT, CDR2 YNNKEL (reference sequence). The CDR3 loop spans 12 amino acids. The CDR3 region has the DNA TGTGCCAGCAGCCAAGATCCTAACATTCAGTACTTC. Amino acid sequence: CASSQDPNIQYF.

This rearrangement joins TRBV2 to TRBJ1-1; D remains unclear. Germline V gives CDR1 SNHLY, CDR2 FYNNEI. The V and J ends lost 1 base and 2 bases respectively, with 5 bases between them. The CDR3 has 13 residues. CDR3 loop: CASSEVINTEAFF. CDR3 coding DNA: TGTGCCAGCAGTGAAGTCATAAACACTGAAGCTTTCTTT.

The chain uses TRBV6-5 and TRBJ1-2; D uncertain. Trimming took 0 bases from V and 8 from J, leaving 10 bases between them. Per germline, CDR1 MNHEY and CDR2 SVGAGI. CDR3 length: 13 amino acids. In DNA form, the CDR3 reads TGTGCCAGCAGTTACTCGGAGGCTGGGGGCTACACCTTC. Protein: CASSYSEAGGYTF.

The chain carries TRBV12-3 or TRBV12-4 and TRBJ2-2; D gene unclear. Trimming took 6 bases from V and 3 from J, leaving 11 bases between them. The CDR3 loop spans 14 amino acids. The CDR3 region is CASRGITHTGELFF. CDR3 bases: TGTGCCAGCAGGGGGATCACCCACACCGGGGAGCTGTTTTTT.

The sample holds a few counts of this clonotype. The CDR3, as DNA: TGCAGCGTATCAGAGGGGGCCGGGGAAAAACTGTTTTTT. Its protein product is CSVSEGAGEKLFF. The chain carries TRBV29-1 and TRBJ1-4, with 7 positions matching TRBD1. Trimming removed 6 bases from V and 8 bases from J; junction bases left unmatched: 9. There are 13 residues in the CDR3. Germline loops: CDR1 SQVTM, CDR2 ANQGSEA. Full variable domain (remainder filled in from reference TRBV29-1 and TRBJ1-4): SAVISQKPSRDICQRGTSLTIQCQVDSQVTMMFWYRQQPGQSLTLIATANQGSEATYESGFVIDKFPISRPNLTFSTLTVSNMSPEDSSIYLCSVSEGAGEKLFFGSGTQLSVL.

The J gene is TRBJ2-1, the V gene TRBV9, with 8 nucleotides matching TRBD1. CDR3 length equals 16 residues. CDR1 SGDLS and CDR2 YYNGEE come from the germline V gene. V lost 0 bases to trimming and J lost 8 bases; unmatched junction nucleotides: 10. CDR3 bases: TGTGCCAGCAGCGTAGCTAGCCAGGGGGCTGGTGATGAGCAGTTCTTC. Protein: CASSVASQGAGDEQFF.

V usage is TRBV6-6 and J usage is TRBJ2-5; TRBD2 matches at 11 bases. The CDR3 sequence is 17 residues long. Germline V gives CDR1 MNHNY, CDR2 SVGAGI (reference sequence). Losses at the gene ends were 4 bases for V and 2 bases for J; bases not matched to a gene: 9. The DNA for the CDR3 is TGTGCCAGCAGTTTACCGCTAGCGGGGGGCCCTCAAGAGACCCAGTACTTC. It encodes CASSLPLAGGPQETQYF.

CDR3 nucleotides: TGCAGTGCTAGAGATCAGGCAGCTGGAAACACCATATATTTT. As protein: CSARDQAAGNTIYF. The chain uses TRBV20-1 and TRBJ1-3; D gene ambiguous. The germline V gene encodes CDR1 DFQATT and CDR2 SNEGSKA (reference sequence). This CDR3 spans 14 amino acids. V gave up 0 bases and J gave up 2 bases, with 8 bases separating them.

CDR3 DNA sequence: TGTGCCAGCAGCTTAAGACCCCAGGTCGTGACTAGCACAGATACGCAGTATTTT. It codes for CASSLRPQVVTSTDTQYF. This chain connects TRBV11-2 to TRBJ2-3; D ambiguous. The germline V gene has CDR1 SGHAT and CDR2 FQNNGV. The CDR3 has 18 amino acids. Between the trimmed V and J ends, which lost 2 bases and 0 bases, there was a span of 18 bases. The whole variable domain, filled in from reference TRBV11-2 and TRBJ2-3, reads EAGVAQSPRYKIIEKRQSVAFWCNPISGHATLYWYQQILGQGPKLLIQFQNNGVVDDSQLPKDRFSAERLKGVDSTLKIQPAKLEDSAVYLCASSLRPQVVTSTDTQYFGPGTRLTVL.

The chain carries TRBV6-2 or TRBV6-3 and TRBJ2-7, with D possibly being TRBD1 (6 bases). This CDR3 region has 16 residues. Trimming removed 2 bases at V and 2 bases at J, with 16 bases between. The V gene's germline CDR1 is MNHEY and CDR2 SVGEGT. In nucleotides, the CDR3 is TGTGCCAGCAGTTACCCCAACCGGGACACCGCCTACGAGCAGTACGTC. This gives the protein CASSYPNRDTAYEQYV.

This clonotype was found many times. CDR3 sequence reads: CASSQSPGGYTEAFF. In DNA form, the CDR3 reads TGCGCCAGCAGTCAATCCCCGGGGGGCTACACTGAAGCTTTCTTT. This chain joins TRBV4-3 and TRBJ1-1; TRBD1 is a possible D gene (6 bases). Germline CDR1 LGHNA, CDR2 YSLEER. The length of the CDR3 is 15 residues. Trimming left V 6 bases short and J 3 bases short, with 17 bases between.

This clonotype was counted a single time. A single base separates this from a much larger clone, so it may be a read error. CDR3 sequence: CASSHDDVQTQHF. DNA of the CDR3: TGTGCCAGCAGCCATGATGACGTCCAGACCCAGCATTTT. This chain uses TRBV3-1 with TRBJ1-5; D not certain. V lost 3 bases and J lost 11, with 14 bases in between. Germline V CDR1 and CDR2: LGHDT, YNNKEL (reference sequence). The CDR3 covers 13 residues.

The chain has TRBV7-8 and TRBJ2-3; 8 nucleotides line up with TRBD2. The V gene end was trimmed by 5 bases and the J gene end by 4 bases; junction bases not matched to a gene: 8. The CDR3 has 15 amino acids. Per the germline V gene, CDR1 is SGHVS and CDR2 is FQNEAQ. CDR3: CASSQRSGGADTQYF. In nucleotides, the CDR3 is TGTGCCAGCAGCCAAAGGAGCGGGGGCGCAGATACGCAGTATTTT.

This clonotype was observed many times. This chain connects TRBV28 to TRBJ2-4; 8 bases are shared with TRBD2. CDR1 is MDHEN and CDR2 is SYDVKM in the germline V gene. This CDR3 spans 16 amino acids. V lost 4 bases, J lost 0 bases, and 5 bases stayed unmatched. The CDR3 protein is CASSSRGALAKNIQYF. For the CDR3, the DNA is TGTGCCAGCAGTTCGCGGGGGGCTCTAGCCAAAAACATTCAGTACTTC.

V and J are TRBV18 and TRBJ2-3; TRBD1 matches 11 bases. CDR3 length: 15 residues. Trimming at V came to 1 base and at J to 4 bases, leaving 1 base not matched to a gene. Germline assignment: CDR1 KGHSH and CDR2 LQKENI. Here the CDR3 reads CASSPRDRGADTQYF. CDR3 DNA sequence: TGTGCCAGCTCACCACGGGACAGGGGGGCAGATACGCAGTATTTT.

The genes are TRBV20-1 and TRBJ1-5; the D is unclear. Looked up from germline, CDR1 is DFQATT and CDR2 is SNEGSKA (reference sequence). This CDR3 spans 13 amino acids. Trimming shortened V by 3 bases and J by 0 bases, and 6 bases separated the two germline ends. CDR3 in amino acids: CSASASSNQPQHF. CDR3 sequence (DNA): TGCAGTGCTAGTGCTAGTAGCAATCAGCCCCAGCATTTT.

In its sample, this clonotype was seen a few times. V gene TRBV5-1 combines with J gene TRBJ1-2, with no clear D. V shed 4 bases and J shed 6 bases, with 13 bases lying between them. The CDR3 is 13 amino acids. The germline V gene encodes CDR1 SGHRS and CDR2 YFSETQ. This CDR3 reads CASSTEYRDGYTF. In nucleotides, the CDR3 is TGCGCCAGCAGCACGGAATACAGAGATGGCTACACCTTC.

The CDR3 reads CASSMGPLQYV. For the CDR3, the DNA is TGTGCCAGCAGCATGGGGCCTCTCCAGTACGTC. The chain joins TRBV21-1 to TRBJ2-7; the table calls TRBD2, which could not be checked here. TRBV21-1 is listed as a pseudogene. The CDR3 contains 11 residues.

The J gene is TRBJ2-1, the V gene TRBV7-3, with D maybe TRBD2 (6 bases). V was trimmed by 4 bases and J by 4 bases, leaving 14 bases between them. Per germline, CDR1 SGHTA and CDR2 FQGTGA. The CDR3 has 15 amino acids. Here the CDR3 DNA reads TGTGCCAGCAGCTCCACTAGCAGAAATTACAATGAGCAGTTCTTC. Translating gives CASSSTSRNYNEQFF.

The chain recombines TRBV12-5 with TRBJ2-5; weak D call: TRBD2 (5 bases). The CDR3 extends over 13 amino acids. The germline V gene has CDR1 LGHNT and CDR2 FRNRAP. V lost 1 base and J 5 bases, leaving 8 bases between the germline ends. CDR3 in DNA: TGTGCTAGTGGTTTGGCCGGGGTGGAGACCCAGTACTTC. Translated, it gives CASGLAGVETQYF.

This clonotype was counted at least ten times. The CDR3 DNA reads TGTGCCAGCAGCCCTCCGGCCCTCCTCGGTTATAGCAATCAGCCCCAGCATTTT. Its protein is CASSPPALLGYSNQPQHF. This sequence joins TRBV6-2 or TRBV6-3 and TRBJ1-5; the D is unclear. CDR3 length: 18 amino acids. The germline V gene encodes CDR1 MNHEY and CDR2 SVGEGT. The germline V and J ends were trimmed by 6 bases and 0 bases, with 21 bases remaining between them.

This clonotype was detected ten times or more. J is TRBJ1-3 and V is TRBV7-2; D perhaps matches TRBD1 (6 bases). The CDR3 covers 14 residues. Germline V gene sequence: CDR1 SGHTA, CDR2 FQGNSA. Trimming took off 5 bases at V and 2 bases at J, with 10 bases between the two ends. As DNA, the CDR3 is TGTGCCAGCAGCCCACAGGGAGCTGGAAACACCATATATTTT. Residues: CASSPQGAGNTIYF.

The rearrangement uses TRBV7-2 and TRBJ2-1; the D gene is possibly TRBD1 (5 bases). Germline lookup yields CDR1 SGHTA and CDR2 FQGNSA. The CDR3 extends over 15 amino acids. The V and J ends lost 2 bases and 4 bases respectively, with 12 bases between them. CDR3 bases: TGTGCCAGCAGCTTATCCAACAGGCGGTACAATGAGCAGTTCTTC. It specifies CASSLSNRRYNEQFF. Full variable domain (rest looked up from reference TRBV7-2 and TRBJ2-1): GAGVSQSPSNKVTEKGKDVELRCDPISGHTALYWYRQSLGQGLEFLIYFQGNSAPDKSGLPSDRFSAERTGGSVSTLTIQRTQQEDSAVYLCASSLSNRRYNEQFFGPGTRLTVL.

Only a few counts were recorded for this clonotype. The rearrangement joins TRBV28 to TRBJ2-3, with D tentatively TRBD1 (5 bases). V shed 6 bases and J shed 8 bases, with 18 bases lying between them. CDR1 and CDR2 (germline): MDHEN, SYDVKM. The CDR3 runs 14 residues. The CDR3 bases are TGTGCCAGCAGGACCCCTAGGGGCGGTATTACGCAGTATTTT. Translating it yields CASRTPRGGITQYF.

The chain recombines TRBV6-5 with TRBJ1-2; the D is unclear. Trimming stripped 6 bases from V and 4 bases from J, with 15 bases between. Germline values: CDR1 MNHEY, CDR2 SVGAGI. The CDR3 consists of 14 residues. DNA for the CDR3: TGTGCCAGCAGCTTGTCCCGGGCCCCCTATGGCTACACCTTC. Translating it yields CASSLSRAPYGYTF.

This clonotype was seen only a few times. The chain uses TRBV7-9 and TRBJ2-7, with D tentatively TRBD1 (5 bases). With 3 bases removed from V and 4 bases from J, the gap between germline ends came to 10 bases. The germline CDR1 and CDR2 sequences are SEHNR and FQNEAQ (reference sequence). The CDR3 is 13 amino acids. CDR3 in amino acids: CASSFGRDYEQYF. CDR3 sequence (DNA): TGTGCCAGCAGCTTCGGCAGGGATTACGAGCAGTACTTC.

This clonotype was detected only a few times. The CDR3 is CASSLAARANVLTF. The CDR3 nucleotides are TGTGCCAGCAGCTTAGCGGCCAGGGCCAACGTCCTGACTTTC. V and J are TRBV7-9 and TRBJ2-6; D unresolved. CDR1 is SEHNR, CDR2 FQNEAQ, per germline (reference sequence). Trimming took 0 bases from V and 5 from J, leaving 5 bases between them. CDR3 size: 14 residues.

The chain uses TRBV20-1 and TRBJ2-5; tentatively, D is TRBD2 (5 bases). CDR1 and CDR2 (germline): DFQATT, SNEGSKA (reference sequence). The V end lost 1 base, the J end lost 3 bases, and 9 bases lay between the germline ends. The CDR3 spans 13 residues. CDR3 nucleotide sequence: TGCAGTGCTAGAGTAGCCGGGAAAGAGACCCAGTACTTC. Amino acid sequence: CSARVAGKETQYF.

The CDR3 region is CASSLTPGRNTIYF. The CDR3 bases are TGTGCCAGCTCTCTAACTCCAGGGAGAAACACCATATATTTT. The chain carries TRBV12-3 or TRBV12-4 and TRBJ1-3, with a tentative D call TRBD1 (5 bases). CDR3 size: 14 residues. The ends were cut back, 8 bases at V and 5 bases at J, with 16 bases in the middle.